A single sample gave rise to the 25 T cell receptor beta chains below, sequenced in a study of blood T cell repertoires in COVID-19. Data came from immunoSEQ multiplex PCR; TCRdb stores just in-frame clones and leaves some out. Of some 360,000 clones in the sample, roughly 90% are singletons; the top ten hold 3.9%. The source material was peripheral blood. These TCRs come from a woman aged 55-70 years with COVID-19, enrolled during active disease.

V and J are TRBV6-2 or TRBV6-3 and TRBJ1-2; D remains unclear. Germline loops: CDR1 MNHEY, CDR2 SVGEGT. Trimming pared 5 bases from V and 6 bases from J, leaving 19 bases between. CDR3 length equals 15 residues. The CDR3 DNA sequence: TGTGCCAGCAGTGCACAACTTACTCGCGAGGATGGCTACACCTTC. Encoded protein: CASSAQLTREDGYTF.

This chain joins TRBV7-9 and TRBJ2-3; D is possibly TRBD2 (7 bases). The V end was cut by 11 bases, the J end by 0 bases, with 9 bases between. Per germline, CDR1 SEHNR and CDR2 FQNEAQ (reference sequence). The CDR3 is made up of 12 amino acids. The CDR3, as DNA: TGTGCCGGGGGGGGCAGCACAGATACGCAGTATTTT. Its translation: CAGGGSTDTQYF.

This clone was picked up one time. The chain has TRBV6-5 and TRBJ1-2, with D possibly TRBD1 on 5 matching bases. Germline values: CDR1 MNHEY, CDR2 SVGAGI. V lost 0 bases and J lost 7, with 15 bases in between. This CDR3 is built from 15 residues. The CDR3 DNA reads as TGTGCCAGCAGTTACTCGACGGCAGGGTGGCGTGGCTACACCTTC. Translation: CASSYSTAGWRGYTF.

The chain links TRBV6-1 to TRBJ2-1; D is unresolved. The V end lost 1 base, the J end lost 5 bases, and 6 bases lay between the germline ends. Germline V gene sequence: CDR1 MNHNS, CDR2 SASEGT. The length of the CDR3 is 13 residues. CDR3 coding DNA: TGTGCCAGCAGTGAAGTCCCTCACAATGAGCAGTTCTTC. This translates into CASSEVPHNEQFF.

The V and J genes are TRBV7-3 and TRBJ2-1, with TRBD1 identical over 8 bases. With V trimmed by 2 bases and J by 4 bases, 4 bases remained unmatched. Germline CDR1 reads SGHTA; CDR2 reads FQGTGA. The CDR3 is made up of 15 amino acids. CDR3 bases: TGTGCCAGCAGCTTAGGGACAGGCCGATACAATGAGCAGTTCTTC. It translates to CASSLGTGRYNEQFF.

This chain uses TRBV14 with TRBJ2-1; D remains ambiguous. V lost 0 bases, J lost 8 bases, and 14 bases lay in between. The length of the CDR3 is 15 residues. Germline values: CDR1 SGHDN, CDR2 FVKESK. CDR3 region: CASSQEWAVGHEQFF. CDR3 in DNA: TGTGCCAGCAGCCAAGAGTGGGCAGTTGGCCATGAGCAGTTCTTC.

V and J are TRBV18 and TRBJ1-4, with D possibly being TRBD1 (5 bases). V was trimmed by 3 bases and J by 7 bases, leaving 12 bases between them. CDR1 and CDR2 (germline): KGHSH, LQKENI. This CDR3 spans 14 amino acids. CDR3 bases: TGTGCCAGCTCACCTCTGCTGGGGGGTGAAAAACTGTTTTTT. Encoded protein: CASSPLLGGEKLFF.

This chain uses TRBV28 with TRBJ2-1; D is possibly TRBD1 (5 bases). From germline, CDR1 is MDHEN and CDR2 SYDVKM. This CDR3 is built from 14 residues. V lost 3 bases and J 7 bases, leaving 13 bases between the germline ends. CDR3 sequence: CASSFAQGSNEQFF. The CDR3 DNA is TGTGCCAGCAGTTTCGCTCAGGGCTCTAATGAGCAGTTCTTC.

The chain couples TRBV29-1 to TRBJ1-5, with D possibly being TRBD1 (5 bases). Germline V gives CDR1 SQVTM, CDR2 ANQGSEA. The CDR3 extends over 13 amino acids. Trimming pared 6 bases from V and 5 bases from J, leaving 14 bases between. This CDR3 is CSVRRGYDQPQHF. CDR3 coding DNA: TGCAGCGTCCGGCGGGGGTACGATCAGCCCCAGCATTTT. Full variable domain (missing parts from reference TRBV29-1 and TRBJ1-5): SAVISQKPSRDICQRGTSLTIQCQVDSQVTMMFWYRQQPGQSLTLIATANQGSEATYESGFVIDKFPISRPNLTFSTLTVSNMSPEDSSIYLCSVRRGYDQPQHFGDGTRLSIL.

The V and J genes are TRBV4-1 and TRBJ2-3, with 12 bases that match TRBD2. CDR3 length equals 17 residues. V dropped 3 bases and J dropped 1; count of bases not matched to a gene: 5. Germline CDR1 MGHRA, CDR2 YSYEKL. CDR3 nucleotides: TGCGCCAGCAGCCATTCGGGACTAGCGGGTGGCACAGATACGCAGTATTTT. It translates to CASSHSGLAGGTDTQYF.

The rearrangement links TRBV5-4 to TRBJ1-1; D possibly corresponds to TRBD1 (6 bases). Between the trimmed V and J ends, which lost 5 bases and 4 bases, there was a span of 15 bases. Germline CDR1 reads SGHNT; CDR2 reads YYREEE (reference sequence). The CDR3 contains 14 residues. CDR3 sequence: CASSSDSWSTEAFF. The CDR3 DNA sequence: TGTGCCAGCAGTTCGGACAGTTGGTCCACTGAAGCTTTCTTT.

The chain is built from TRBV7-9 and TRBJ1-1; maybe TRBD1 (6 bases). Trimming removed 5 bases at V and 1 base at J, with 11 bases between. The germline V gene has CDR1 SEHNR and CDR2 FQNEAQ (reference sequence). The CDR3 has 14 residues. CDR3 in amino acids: CASSAVTGNTEAFF. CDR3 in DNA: TGTGCCAGCAGCGCCGTGACAGGGAACACTGAAGCTTTCTTT.

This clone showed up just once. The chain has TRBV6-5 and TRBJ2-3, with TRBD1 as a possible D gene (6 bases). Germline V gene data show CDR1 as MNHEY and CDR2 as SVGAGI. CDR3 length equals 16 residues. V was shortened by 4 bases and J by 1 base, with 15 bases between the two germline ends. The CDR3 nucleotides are TGTGCCAGCAGTTCCTATTGGGGGCATGGCACAGATACGCAGTATTTT. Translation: CASSSYWGHGTDTQYF.

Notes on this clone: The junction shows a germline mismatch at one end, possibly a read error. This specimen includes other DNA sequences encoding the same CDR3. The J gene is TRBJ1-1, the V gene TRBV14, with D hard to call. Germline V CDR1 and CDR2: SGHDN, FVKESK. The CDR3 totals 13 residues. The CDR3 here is CASSLYMNTEAFF. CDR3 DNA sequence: TGTGCCAGTAGCCTTTATATGAACACTGAAGCTTTCTTT.

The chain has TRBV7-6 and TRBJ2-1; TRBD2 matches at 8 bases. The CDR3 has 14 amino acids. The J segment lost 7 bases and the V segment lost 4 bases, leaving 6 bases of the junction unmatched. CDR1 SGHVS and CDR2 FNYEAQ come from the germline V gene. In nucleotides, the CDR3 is TGTGCCAGCAGCTCCGGGACTAGTCCGAATGAGCAGTTCTTC. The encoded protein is CASSSGTSPNEQFF.

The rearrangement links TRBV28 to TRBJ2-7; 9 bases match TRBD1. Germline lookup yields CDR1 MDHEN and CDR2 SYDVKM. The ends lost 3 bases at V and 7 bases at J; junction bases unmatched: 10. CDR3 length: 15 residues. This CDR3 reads CASSFVRTGAQEQYF. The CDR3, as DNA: TGTGCCAGCAGTTTCGTCAGGACAGGGGCTCAGGAGCAGTACTTC.

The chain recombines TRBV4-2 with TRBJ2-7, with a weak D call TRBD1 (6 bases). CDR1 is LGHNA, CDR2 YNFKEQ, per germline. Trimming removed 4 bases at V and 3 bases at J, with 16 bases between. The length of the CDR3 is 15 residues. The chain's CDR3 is CASSLTGQGNYEQYF. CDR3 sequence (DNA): TGTGCCAGCAGCCTAACGGGGCAGGGGAACTACGAGCAGTACTTC.

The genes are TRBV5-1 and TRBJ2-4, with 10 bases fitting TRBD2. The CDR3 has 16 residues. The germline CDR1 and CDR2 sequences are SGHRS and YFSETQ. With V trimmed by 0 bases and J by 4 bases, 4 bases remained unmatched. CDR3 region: CASSLGASGRKNIQYF. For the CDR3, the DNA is TGCGCCAGCAGCTTGGGGGCTAGCGGGAGAAAAAACATTCAGTACTTC.

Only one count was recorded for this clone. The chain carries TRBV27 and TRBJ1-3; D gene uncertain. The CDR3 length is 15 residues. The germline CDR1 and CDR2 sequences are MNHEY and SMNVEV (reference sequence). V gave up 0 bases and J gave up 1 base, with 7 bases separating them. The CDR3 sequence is CASSLSSGSGNTIYF. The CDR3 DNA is TGTGCCAGCAGTTTATCGTCGGGATCTGGAAACACCATATATTTT.

The CDR3 here is CASSQGTALWVYF. The CDR3 DNA sequence: TGTGCCAGCAGCCAAGGGACAGCTCTCTGGGTCTACTTC. The rearrangement links TRBV14 to TRBJ2-7; the D gene is possibly TRBD1 (6 bases). Trimming stripped 1 base from V and 13 bases from J, with 17 bases between. Germline V CDR1 and CDR2: SGHDN, FVKESK. The CDR3 length is 13 residues.

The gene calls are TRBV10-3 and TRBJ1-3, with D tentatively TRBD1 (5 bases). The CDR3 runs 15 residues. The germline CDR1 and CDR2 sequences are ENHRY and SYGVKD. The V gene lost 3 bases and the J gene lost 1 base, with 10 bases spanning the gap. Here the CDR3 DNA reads TGTGCCATCAGTGATGGATCAGGGTCTGGAAACACCATATATTTT. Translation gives CAISDGSGSGNTIYF.

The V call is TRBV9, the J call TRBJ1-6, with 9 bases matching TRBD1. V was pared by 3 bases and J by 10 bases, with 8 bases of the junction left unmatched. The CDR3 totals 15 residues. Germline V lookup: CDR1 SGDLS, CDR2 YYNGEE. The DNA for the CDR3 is TGTGCCAGCAGCGGGTGGACAGGGGTGGAATCACCCCTCCACTTT. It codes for CASSGWTGVESPLHF. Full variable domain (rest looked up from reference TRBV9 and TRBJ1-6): DSGVTQTPKHLITATGQRVTLRCSPRSGDLSVYWYQQSLDQGLQFLIQYYNGEERAKGNILERFSAQQFPDLHSELNLSSLELGDSALYFCASSGWTGVESPLHFGNGTRLTVT.

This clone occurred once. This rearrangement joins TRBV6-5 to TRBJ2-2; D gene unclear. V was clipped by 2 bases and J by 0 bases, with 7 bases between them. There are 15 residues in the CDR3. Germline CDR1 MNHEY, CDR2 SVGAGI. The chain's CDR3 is CASSYVNSNTGELFF. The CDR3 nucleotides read TGTGCCAGCAGTTACGTCAACTCGAACACCGGGGAGCTGTTTTTT.

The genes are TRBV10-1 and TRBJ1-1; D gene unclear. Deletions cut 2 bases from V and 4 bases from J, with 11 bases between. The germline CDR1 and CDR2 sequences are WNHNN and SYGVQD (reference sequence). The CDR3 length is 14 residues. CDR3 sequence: CASSEAGPSTEAFF. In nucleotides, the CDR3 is TGCGCCAGCAGTGAGGCGGGCCCGAGCACTGAAGCTTTCTTT.

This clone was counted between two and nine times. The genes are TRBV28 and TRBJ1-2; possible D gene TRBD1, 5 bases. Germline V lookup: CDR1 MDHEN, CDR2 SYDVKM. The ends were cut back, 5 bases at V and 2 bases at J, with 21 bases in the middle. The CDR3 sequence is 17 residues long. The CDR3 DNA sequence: TGTGCCAGCAGTCAGACGGAAGGGCAGGGCACAAACTATGGCTACACCTTC. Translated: CASSQTEGQGTNYGYTF.